This passage covers 16 T cell receptor beta chains from one sample sequenced in a study of T cells in women clearing cervical HPV infection. The assay was immunoSEQ multiplex PCR, and TCRdb's table has in-frame clones only and misses some. This listing includes 25,000 to 35,000 clones. Sequenced input: blood buffy coat. The receptors shown here come from a woman between 18 and 70 years old with a cervical HPV16 infection that either progressed to CIN3+ or cleared (not recorded which).

To note about this clone: The read ends 3 residues shy of where the CDR3 ends; the end is completed using the germline J gene. The chain uses TRBV7-9 and TRBJ2-5; no clear D gene. V dropped 0 bases and J dropped 5 bases, with 7 bases sitting between them. The V gene's germline CDR1 is SEHNR and CDR2 FQNEAQ (reference sequence). The CDR3 sequence is 13 residues long. Incomplete CDR3 DNA: TGTGCCAGCAGCTTAGCAGGGTTGGAGACC. The encoded protein is CASSLAGLET. The CDR3 in full is CASSLAGLETQYF.

Note on this clone: The read terminates 3 residues ahead of where the CDR3 ends, so the germline J gene completes it. The gene calls are TRBV5-1 and TRBJ2-7, with 11 bases aligning to TRBD2. CDR3 size: 16 residues. Trimming took 4 bases from V and 2 from J; bases not matched to a gene: 8. Per the germline V gene, CDR1 is SGHRS and CDR2 is YFSETQ. The CDR3 is CASSLGLAGNTYEQYF. The covered CDR3 bases are TGCGCCAGCAGCCTCGGACTAGCGGGTAATACCTACGAG.

About this clone: The read comes to an end 3 residues before the CDR3 does, leaving the germline J gene to fill in the end. The chain joins TRBV11-3 to TRBJ2-1; 8 bases agree with TRBD1. CDR3 length: 13 residues. With 0 bases clipped from V and 9 bases from J, the junction kept 1 base outside the gene matches. The germline V gene has CDR1 SGHNT and CDR2 YENEEA. This CDR3 is CASSLEDRGEQFF. The CDR3 bases that were read are TGTGCCAGCAGCTTAGAAGACAGGGGTGAG.

Comment on this clone: The CDR3 end falls 3 residues outside the read, so it is completed with the germline J gene. The chain employs TRBV2 and TRBJ2-1; 9 positions agree with TRBD1. The CDR3 consists of 16 residues. Per germline, CDR1 SNHLY and CDR2 FYNNEI. With V trimmed by 6 bases and J by 6 bases, 12 bases remained unmatched. CDR3 DNA (partial): TGTGCCAGCAGCGGTCTTCGGACAGGGGATCCCAATGAG. Amino acid sequence: CASSGLRTGDPNE. The complete CDR3 protein is CASSGLRTGDPNEQFF.

CDR3 DNA (partial): TGTGCCAGCAGTCCGACAGGGGAGTTGACTGAA. This sequence encodes CASSPTGELTE. The complete CDR3 protein is CASSPTGELTEAFF. This chain connects TRBV6-4 to TRBJ1-1; 8 nucleotides agree with TRBD1. Sequencing ends 3 residues short of the CDR3 end; the germline J gene provides the rest. Trimming at V came to 5 bases and at J to 5 bases, leaving 7 bases not matched to a gene. The CDR3 has 14 residues. The germline CDR1 and CDR2 sequences are MRHNA and SNTAGT.

Remarks on this clone: The observed sequence ends 3 residues before the CDR3 terminus, with the missing tail filled in from the germline J gene. The J gene is TRBJ2-1, the V gene TRBV19; D may match TRBD1 or TRBD2 (5 bases each). Germline V CDR1 and CDR2: LNHDA, SQIVND (reference sequence). The CDR3 runs to 16 residues. V was pared by 4 bases and J by 6 bases, with 19 bases between. CDR3 residues: CASSTIKGRGGNEQFF. CDR3 DNA (partial): TGTGCCAGTAGTACAATTAAGGGGAGAGGAGGCAATGAG. The complete variable domain, with remaining parts taken from reference TRBV19 and TRBJ2-1, reads DGGITQSPKYLFRKEGQNVTLSCEQNLNHDAMYWYRQDPGQGLRLIYYSQIVNDFQKGDIAEGYSVSREKKESFPLTVTSAQKNPTAFYLCASSTIKGRGGNEQFFGPGTRLTVL.

With regard to this clone: Coverage ceases 3 residues before the CDR3 finishes, and the germline J gene fills in the end. The rearrangement links TRBV20-1 to TRBJ2-3; 7 nucleotides align to TRBD1. The CDR3 loop spans 15 amino acids. CDR1 and CDR2 (germline): DFQATT, SNEGSKA (reference sequence). The V gene end was trimmed by 6 bases and the J gene end by 0 bases; junction bases not matched to a gene: 9. The part of the CDR3 DNA that was read is TGCAGTGCCGAGATTCCGGGACAGAGCACAGATACG. It specifies CSAEIPGQSTDT. The full CDR3 protein is CSAEIPGQSTDTQYF.

Remarks on this clone: With the read ending 3 residues before the CDR3 end, the germline J gene is used to fill in that end. The rearrangement uses TRBV5-4 and TRBJ2-5, with 7 bases fitting TRBD2. Germline V gene data show CDR1 as SGHNT and CDR2 as YYREEE (reference sequence). After removal of 4 bases from V and 5 bases from J, the junction contained 2 bases not matched to a gene. This CDR3 contains 12 residues. CDR3 DNA (partial): TGTGCCAGCAGCGCCGGGGGGGAGACC. It translates to CASSAGGET. The complete CDR3 reads CASSAGGETQYF. Together with reference TRBV5-4 and TRBJ2-5, the CDR3 gives the full variable domain: ETGVTQSPTHLIKTRGQQVTLRCSSQSGHNTVSWYQQALGQGPQFIFQYYREEENGRGNFPPRFSGLQFPNYSSELNVNALELDDSALYLCASSAGGETQYFGPGTRLLVL.

Of note for this clone: The read stops 3 residues short of the end of the CDR3; the missing end is completed from the germline J gene. The chain uses TRBV5-1 and TRBJ2-7; TRBD1 matches 9 bases. Germline CDR1 and CDR2: SGHRS and YFSETQ. The length of the CDR3 is 14 residues. V lost 4 bases and J lost 5; bases outside the gene matches: 7. The CDR3 loop is CASSNGQGPNEQYF. CDR3 DNA (partial): TGCGCCAGCAGCAACGGACAGGGGCCCAACGAG.

As regards this clone: The CDR3 extends 3 residues past the end of the read, so its final part is completed from the germline J gene. The V and J genes are TRBV9 and TRBJ2-1; 9 bases are a match to TRBD2. The CDR3 has 17 residues. The junction had 15 bases not matched to a gene; V was cut back by 3 bases and J by 8 bases. Germline CDR1 reads SGDLS; CDR2 reads YYNGEE. The CDR3 here is CASSDRTLAGVKDEQFF. CDR3 DNA, as far as it was read: TGTGCCAGCAGCGATCGTACCTTAGCGGGAGTAAAGGATGAG.

A word on this clone: The DNA ends 3 residues before the CDR3 does, and the rest of the CDR3 is filled in from the germline J gene. The chain carries TRBV20-1 and TRBJ1-6; maybe TRBD1 (5 bases). The CDR3 covers 15 residues. With 2 bases removed from V and 7 bases from J, the gap between germline ends came to 15 bases. Germline CDR1 is DFQATT and CDR2 is SNEGSKA (reference sequence). Incomplete CDR3 DNA: TGCAGTGCTAGAAGTCGTGGGGCTTTAAATTCACCC. It encodes CSARSRGALNSP. The entire CDR3 reads CSARSRGALNSPLHF.

With regard to this clone: The read terminates 3 residues before the CDR3 end, so the remaining end is supplied by the germline J gene. The chain is built from TRBV12-3 or TRBV12-4 and TRBJ2-7, with 8 bases aligning to TRBD2. This CDR3 is 15 amino acids long. The trim removed 5 bases at V and 3 bases at J, leaving 9 bases unmatched. The CDR3 sequence is CASSRSAGAFYEQYF. The CDR3 DNA, read in part, is TGTGCCAGCAGTCGATCAGCGGGAGCATTCTACGAG.

CDR3 in amino acids: CSAGRGNEKLFF. The part of the CDR3 DNA that was read is TGCAGTGCCGGCAGGGGGAATGAAAAA. This chain connects TRBV20-1 to TRBJ1-4; 7 bases map to TRBD1. The read comes to an end 3 residues before the CDR3 does, leaving the germline J gene to fill in the end. The CDR3 consists of 12 residues. Germline-derived CDR1 and CDR2 are DFQATT and SNEGSKA (reference sequence). Losses at the gene ends were 6 bases for V and 5 bases for J; bases not matched to a gene: 3.

Turning to this clone: The missing CDR3 end, 3 residues past where the read stops, is filled in from the germline J gene. The chain recombines TRBV19 with TRBJ1-6; 9 bases agree with TRBD1. There are 17 residues in the CDR3. The trim removed 7 bases at V and 5 bases at J, leaving 12 bases unmatched. Germline V CDR1 and CDR2: LNHDA, SQIVND (reference sequence). The CDR3 is CASNTLPGQGHNSPLHF. Partial CDR3 DNA: TGTGCCAGTAACACTCTCCCGGGACAGGGCCATAATTCACCC. Drawing the rest from reference TRBV19 and TRBJ1-6, the complete variable domain is DGGITQSPKYLFRKEGQNVTLSCEQNLNHDAMYWYRQDPGQGLRLIYYSQIVNDFQKGDIAEGYSVSREKKESFPLTVTSAQKNPTAFYLCASNTLPGQGHNSPLHFGNGTRLTVT.

For this clone: The sequenced fragment ends 3 residues before the CDR3 boundary, so the rest is inferred from the germline J gene. This chain links TRBV19 with TRBJ2-4; 7 bases match TRBD2. Germline lookup yields CDR1 LNHDA and CDR2 SQIVND (reference sequence). V shed 3 bases and J 0 bases; nucleotides not matched to a gene: 2. This CDR3 spans 15 amino acids. The CDR3 sequence is CASSIGTTAKNIQYF. CDR3 DNA, as far as it was read: TGTGCCAGTAGTATCGGGACTACAGCCAAAAACATT.

Comments on this clone: The sequence runs out 3 residues before the end of the CDR3; the remainder is reconstructed from the germline J gene. V gene TRBV28 combines with J gene TRBJ1-2, with a tentative D call TRBD1 (5 bases). The CDR3 runs to 15 residues. The germline CDR1 and CDR2 sequences are MDHEN and SYDVKM. The CDR3 here is CASSLDPDRMGGYTF. The sequenced part of the CDR3 DNA is TGTGCCAGCAGTTTGGACCCCGACAGAATGGGCGGC.